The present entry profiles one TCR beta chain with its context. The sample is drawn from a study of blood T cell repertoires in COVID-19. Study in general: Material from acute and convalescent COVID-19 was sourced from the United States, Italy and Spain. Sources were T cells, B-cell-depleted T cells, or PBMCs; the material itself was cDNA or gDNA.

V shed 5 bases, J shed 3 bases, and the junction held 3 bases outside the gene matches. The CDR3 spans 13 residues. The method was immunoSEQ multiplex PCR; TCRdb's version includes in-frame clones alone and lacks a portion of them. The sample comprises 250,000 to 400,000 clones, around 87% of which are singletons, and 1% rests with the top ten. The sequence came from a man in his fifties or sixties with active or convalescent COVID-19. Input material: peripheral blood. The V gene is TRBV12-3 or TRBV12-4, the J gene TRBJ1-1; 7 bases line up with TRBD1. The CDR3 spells CASSPRGYTEAFF. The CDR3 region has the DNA TGTGCCAGCAGTCCCAGGGGGTACACTGAAGCTTTCTTT.